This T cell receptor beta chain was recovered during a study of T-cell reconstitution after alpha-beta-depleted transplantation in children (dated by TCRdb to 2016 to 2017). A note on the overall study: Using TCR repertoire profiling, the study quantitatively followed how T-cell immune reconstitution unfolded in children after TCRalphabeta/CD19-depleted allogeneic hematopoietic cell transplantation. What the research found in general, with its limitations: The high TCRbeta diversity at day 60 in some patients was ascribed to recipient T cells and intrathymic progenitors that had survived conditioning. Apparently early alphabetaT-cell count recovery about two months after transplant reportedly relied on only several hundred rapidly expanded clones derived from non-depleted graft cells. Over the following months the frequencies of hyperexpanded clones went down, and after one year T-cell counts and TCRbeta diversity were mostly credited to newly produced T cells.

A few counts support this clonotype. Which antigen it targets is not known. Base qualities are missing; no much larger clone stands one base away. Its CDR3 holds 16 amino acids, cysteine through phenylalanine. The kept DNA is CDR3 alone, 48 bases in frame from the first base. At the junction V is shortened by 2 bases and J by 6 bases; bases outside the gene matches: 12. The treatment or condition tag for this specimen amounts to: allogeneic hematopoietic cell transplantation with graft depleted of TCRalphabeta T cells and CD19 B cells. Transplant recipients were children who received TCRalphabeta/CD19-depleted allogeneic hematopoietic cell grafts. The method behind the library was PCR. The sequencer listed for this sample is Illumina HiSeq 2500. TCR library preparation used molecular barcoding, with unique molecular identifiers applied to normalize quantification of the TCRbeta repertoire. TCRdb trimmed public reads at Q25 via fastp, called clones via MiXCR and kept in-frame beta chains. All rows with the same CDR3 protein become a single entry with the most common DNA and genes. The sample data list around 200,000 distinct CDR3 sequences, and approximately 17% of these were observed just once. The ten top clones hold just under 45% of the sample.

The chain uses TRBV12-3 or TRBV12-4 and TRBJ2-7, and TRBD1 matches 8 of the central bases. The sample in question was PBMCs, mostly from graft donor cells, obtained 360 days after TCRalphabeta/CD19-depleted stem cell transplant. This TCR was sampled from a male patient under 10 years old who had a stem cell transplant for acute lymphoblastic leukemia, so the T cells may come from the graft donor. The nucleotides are TGTGCCAGCAGTTTATGCCCCAGGGGGCATGTGTGCGAGCAGTACTTC. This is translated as CASSLCPRGHVCEQYF.